The 21 T cell receptor beta chains in this list originate from one sample, sequenced in a study of blood T cell repertoires in COVID-19. Libraries were prepared by immunoSEQ multiplex PCR; TCRdb keeps only in-frame clonotypes and omits some of them. The sample lists a few hundred thousand clones, approximately 88% occurring once. Sequencing input: peripheral blood. All receptors come from a woman aged 45-60 years with COVID-19, enrolled during active disease.

This clone occurred a few times. A read error may produce the germline difference seen at one junction end. The chain uses TRBV7-2 and TRBJ1-2, with D possibly TRBD1 on 5 matching bases. Germline V lookup: CDR1 SGHTA, CDR2 FQGNSA. This CDR3 has 15 residues. The DNA of the CDR3 is TGTGCCAGCAGCGCGACGACAGCAACCAACTCTGGCTACACCTTC. Translated, it gives CASSATTATNSGYTF. Using reference TRBV7-2 and TRBJ1-2 for the parts outside the CDR3, the full variable domain is GAGVSQSPSNKVTEKGKDVELRCDPISGHTALYWYRQSLGQGLEFLIYFQGNSAPDKSGLPSDRFSAERTGGSVSTLTIQRTQQEDSAVYLCASSATTATNSGYTFGSGTRLTVV.

V gene TRBV28 combines with J gene TRBJ1-1; D ambiguous. Trimming stripped 10 bases from V and 7 bases from J, with 19 bases between. From germline, CDR1 is MDHEN and CDR2 SYDVKM. The CDR3 is 13 residues long. The CDR3 region is CATWNIGVIEAFF. DNA of the CDR3: TGTGCCACCTGGAATATCGGGGTGATTGAAGCTTTCTTT.

The chain is built from TRBV7-3 and TRBJ1-1; D is undetermined. This CDR3 has 14 amino acids. Looked up from germline, CDR1 is SGHTA and CDR2 is FQGTGA. The V gene lost 2 bases and the J gene lost 3 bases, with 10 bases spanning the gap. CDR3 in DNA: TGTGCCAGCAGCTTAGAAATGGCTGACACTGAAGCTTTCTTT. The encoded protein is CASSLEMADTEAFF. The whole variable domain, filled in from reference TRBV7-3 and TRBJ1-1, reads GAGVSQTPSNKVTEKGKYVELRCDPISGHTALYWYRQSLGQGPEFLIYFQGTGAADDSGLPNDRFFAVRPEGSVSTLKIQRTERGDSAVYLCASSLEMADTEAFFGQGTRLTVV.

J is TRBJ2-7 and V is TRBV30; 12 positions agree with TRBD1. The CDR3 extends over 14 amino acids. V was clipped by 4 bases and J by 7 bases; unmatched bases: 8. Germline V gives CDR1 GTSNPN, CDR2 SVGIG (reference sequence). CDR3 region: CAWTPGQGAWEQYF. The CDR3 DNA sequence: TGTGCCTGGACGCCGGGACAGGGGGCATGGGAGCAGTACTTC. The full variable domain, rest sourced from reference TRBV30 and TRBJ2-7, is SQTIHQWPATLVQPVGSPLSLECTVEGTSNPNLYWYRQAAGRGLQLLFYSVGIGQISSEVPQNLSASRPQDRQFILSSKKLLLSDSGFYLCAWTPGQGAWEQYFGPGTRLTVT.

This rearrangement joins TRBV28 to TRBJ2-2, with 15 bases that match TRBD2. In germline, CDR1 is MDHEN, CDR2 SYDVKM. This CDR3 is built from 18 residues. J gave up 1 base and V 5 bases, and 5 bases lay outside the gene matches. CDR3 sequence: CASSPPGLAGGNTGELFF. As DNA, the CDR3 is TGTGCCAGCAGTCCCCCGGGACTAGCGGGGGGGAACACCGGGGAGCTGTTTTTT.

V usage is TRBV30 and J usage is TRBJ2-6, with 7 bases that match TRBD2. The CDR3 runs 15 residues. The germline V gene encodes CDR1 GTSNPN and CDR2 SVGIG (reference sequence). V trimming: 2 bases; J trimming: 2 bases; junction bases outside the gene matches: 3. The CDR3 protein is CAWSNRGAGANVLTF. Here the CDR3 DNA reads TGTGCCTGGAGTAACCGGGGGGCTGGGGCCAACGTCCTGACTTTC.

This clone occurred a few times. The rearrangement links TRBV7-9 to TRBJ1-2; D is ambiguous. The CDR3 length is 13 residues. CDR1 and CDR2 (germline): SEHNR, FQNEAQ (reference sequence). Deletions cut 1 base from V and 8 bases from J, with 11 bases between. For the CDR3, the DNA is TGTGCCAGCAGCTTAGACACGACGGAGGGCTACACCTTC. It is translated as CASSLDTTEGYTF.

V and J are TRBV24-1 and TRBJ2-3; the match to TRBD1 covers 10 bases. The CDR3 loop spans 20 amino acids. The germline V gene has CDR1 KGHDR and CDR2 SFDVKD. The ends lost 4 bases at V and 4 bases at J; junction bases unmatched: 19. The DNA of the CDR3 is TGTGCCACCAGTGAGGCGACAGGGGGCGGCCTGGGCCGGGGCCCAGATACGCAGTATTTT. Translation: CATSEATGGGLGRGPDTQYF.

V and J are TRBV7-9 and TRBJ2-3, with a possible D match to TRBD1 (5 bases). The germline V and J ends were trimmed by 4 bases and 0 bases, with 14 bases remaining between them. The length of the CDR3 is 16 residues. Per germline, CDR1 SEHNR and CDR2 FQNEAQ (reference sequence). The CDR3 loop is CASSSFDRTSTDTQYF. DNA for the CDR3: TGTGCCAGCAGCTCCTTTGACAGAACTAGCACAGATACGCAGTATTTT.

The V gene is TRBV7-9, the J gene TRBJ1-1, with D tentatively TRBD1 (5 bases). The germline CDR1 and CDR2 sequences are SEHNR and FQNEAQ (reference sequence). V was cut by 1 base and J by 4 bases, with 10 bases left in between. The CDR3 spans 14 residues. The CDR3 DNA reads as TGTGCCAGCAGCTTAGTTGTTCAGGGCACTGAAGCTTTCTTT. Residues: CASSLVVQGTEAFF.

This sequence joins TRBV11-1 and TRBJ2-2, with 12 bases matching TRBD2. V dropped 5 bases and J dropped 6; count of bases not matched to a gene: 7. The CDR3 has 16 residues. The germline gives CDR1 SGHAT, CDR2 FQDESV (reference sequence). This CDR3 is CASSVPSGGAPGELFF. CDR3 coding DNA: TGTGCCAGCAGCGTCCCTAGCGGGGGGGCCCCCGGGGAGCTGTTTTTT.

The chain employs TRBV4-2 and TRBJ1-1; D gene ambiguous. Germline CDR1 is LGHNA and CDR2 is YNFKEQ. Trimming pared 0 bases from V and 1 base from J, leaving 9 bases between. The CDR3 has 15 residues. In nucleotides, the CDR3 is TGTGCCAGCAGCCAAGAGATGGCTGGGAACACTGAAGCTTTCTTT. Translating it yields CASSQEMAGNTEAFF.

The genes are TRBV19 and TRBJ1-1; 8 bases align to TRBD1. CDR1 and CDR2 from the germline V gene are LNHDA and SQIVND (reference sequence). The CDR3 covers 16 residues. The V and J ends lost 7 bases and 3 bases, in that order; junction bases with no gene match: 13. The CDR3 coding sequence is TGTGCCAGTACCTACACAGACAGGGGATTTTACACTGAAGCTTTCTTT. Its protein is CASTYTDRGFYTEAFF.

The chain couples TRBV5-8 to TRBJ2-1, with TRBD2 matching over 12 bases. V lost 0 bases to trimming and J lost 7 bases; unmatched junction nucleotides: 8. The V gene's germline CDR1 is SGHTS and CDR2 YDEGEE. The CDR3 is 17 amino acids. Here the CDR3 reads CASSLGLAGGPGNEQFF. As DNA, the CDR3 is TGTGCCAGCAGCTTGGGGCTAGCGGGGGGGCCCGGGAATGAGCAGTTCTTC.

This clone came up once. V and J are TRBV19 and TRBJ2-7, with 9 bases aligning to TRBD1. V gave up 6 bases and J gave up 3 bases; unmatched junction bases: 6. CDR3 length equals 14 residues. Germline-derived CDR1 and CDR2 are LNHDA and SQIVND (reference sequence). The CDR3 loop is CASSPGQGGYEQYF. The CDR3, as DNA: TGTGCCAGTAGCCCGGGACAGGGAGGCTACGAGCAGTACTTC.

This rearrangement joins TRBV21-1 to TRBJ2-2; the D call in the table, TRBD2, was not verified against the DNA. TRBV21-1 is given as a pseudogene. The CDR3 runs 14 residues. The CDR3 here is CASSKVGGLGELFF. CDR3 DNA: TGTGCCAGCAGCAAAGTGGGAGGGCTCGGGGAGCTGTTTTTT.

This clone was observed a handful of times. V gene TRBV4-2 combines with J gene TRBJ2-2, with D possibly being TRBD1 (5 bases). CDR1 LGHNA and CDR2 YNFKEQ come from the germline V gene. Trimming removed 4 bases at V and 3 bases at J, with 6 bases between. The CDR3 spans 13 residues. Written as DNA, the CDR3 is TGTGCCAGCAGCCCGACAGACACCGGGGAGCTGTTTTTT. Residues: CASSPTDTGELFF.

This chain connects TRBV24-1 to TRBJ1-1; D gene uncertain. The CDR3 covers 13 residues. With 4 bases removed from V and 3 bases from J, the gap between germline ends came to 8 bases. The V gene's germline CDR1 is KGHDR and CDR2 SFDVKD. CDR3 DNA sequence: TGTGCCACCAGTGAAGGAGGAGACACTGAAGCTTTCTTT. It specifies CATSEGGDTEAFF.

A single count supports this clone. The rearrangement links TRBV7-2 to TRBJ2-7; D is perhaps TRBD1 (5 bases). The CDR3 covers 14 residues. The germline gives CDR1 SGHTA, CDR2 FQGNSA. Trimming shortened V by 1 base and J by 3 bases, and 10 bases separated the two germline ends. The chain's CDR3 is CASSLGGAFYEQYF. The CDR3, as DNA: TGTGCCAGCAGCTTAGGTGGGGCCTTCTACGAGCAGTACTTC.

A single count supports this clone. The chain combines TRBV15 with TRBJ2-7; the match to TRBD2 covers 8 bases. Germline V gene lookup returns CDR1 LNHNV and CDR2 YYDKDF (reference sequence). This CDR3 has 15 amino acids. Trimming took 3 bases from V and 3 from J; bases not matched to a gene: 7. For the CDR3, the DNA is TGTGCCACCAGCAGGCTGGGTAGCGGGGACTACGAGCAGTACTTC. This encodes CATSRLGSGDYEQYF. Looking up the rest from reference TRBV15 and TRBJ2-7 gives the full variable domain: DAMVIQNPRYQVTQFGKPVTLSCSQTLNHNVMYWYQQKSSQAPKLLFHYYDKDFNNEADTPDNFQSRRPNTSFCFLDIRSPGLGDTAMYLCATSRLGSGDYEQYFGPGTRLTVT.

The gene calls are TRBV4-1 and TRBJ1-1; TRBD1 is a possible D gene (5 bases). Germline V CDR1 and CDR2: MGHRA, YSYEKL. The V end was cut by 4 bases, the J end by 2 bases, with 14 bases between. The CDR3 spans 15 residues. CDR3 sequence reads: CASSLAGTANTEAFF. The DNA for the CDR3 is TGCGCCAGCAGCCTTGCGGGGACGGCAAACACTGAAGCTTTCTTT.